This TCR beta chain was documented in a study of cytomegalovirus exposure and HLA in healthy donors. The CDR3 loop spans 15 amino acids. V lost 1 base to trimming and J lost 6 bases, with 14 bases between them. Germline values: CDR1 SGHKS, CDR2 YYEKEE (reference sequence). Vbeta (60) and Jbeta (13) primers were used in the PCR. Source study methods: A follow-up analysis tallied 65 million to 80 million unique TCR beta chains, about 11 million shared. Only in-frame clones appear in the TCRdb table, and some are missing; sequencing was by immunoSEQ multiplex PCR. The V and J calls and clone size are taken from that table; D and trimming were inferred from the DNA. The table shows tens of thousands of clones, with around 87% occurring only once.

V is TRBV5-5 and J is TRBJ1-5, with D hard to call. The sample comprised PBMCs. This sequence was found in a boy aged 5-17 years in good health and CMV-seronegative. The CDR3, as DNA: TGTGCCAGCAGCTTGATTGGGCATGGAGGTCAGCCCCAGCATTTT. This gives the protein CASSLIGHGGQPQHF.